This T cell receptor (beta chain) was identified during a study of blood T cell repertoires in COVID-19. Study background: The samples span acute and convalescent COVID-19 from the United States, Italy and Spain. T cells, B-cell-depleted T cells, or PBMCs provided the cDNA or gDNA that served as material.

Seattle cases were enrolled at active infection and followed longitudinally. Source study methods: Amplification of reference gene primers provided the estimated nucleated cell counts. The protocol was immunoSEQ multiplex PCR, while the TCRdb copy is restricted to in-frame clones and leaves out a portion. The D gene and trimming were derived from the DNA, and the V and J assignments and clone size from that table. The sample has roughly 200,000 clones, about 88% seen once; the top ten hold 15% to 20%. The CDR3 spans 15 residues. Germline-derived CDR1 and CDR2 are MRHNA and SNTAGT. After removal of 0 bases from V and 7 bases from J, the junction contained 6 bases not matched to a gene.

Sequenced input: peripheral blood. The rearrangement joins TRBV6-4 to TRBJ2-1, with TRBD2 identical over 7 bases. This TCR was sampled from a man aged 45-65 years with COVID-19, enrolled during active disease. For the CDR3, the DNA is TGTGCCAGCAGTGACTCGGGGGGGTGGAAGAATGAGCAGTTCTTC. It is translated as CASSDSGGWKNEQFF.